These 14 T cell receptor beta chains share one sample of origin, sequenced in a study of immune evolution from preneoplasia to lung adenocarcinoma. Data came from immunoSEQ multiplex PCR; TCRdb stores just in-frame clones and leaves some out. This sample yields about 9,600 clones, of which about four fifths are seen a single time; over 4% belongs to the top ten. Sequencing was performed on FFPE minimally invasive lung adenocarcinoma tissue. All receptors come from a person between 65 and 80 years old with lung adenocarcinoma.

V is TRBV6-1 and J is TRBJ1-5, with D possibly TRBD1 on 6 matching bases. V shed 0 bases and J shed 6 bases, with 9 bases lying between them. CDR3 length: 14 residues. Germline V CDR1 and CDR2: MNHNS, SASEGT. The CDR3: CASSEAGGSQPQHF. CDR3 DNA sequence: TGTGCCAGCAGTGAAGCAGGGGGGAGTCAGCCCCAGCATTTT.

V and J are TRBV6-1 and TRBJ2-1; possible D gene TRBD2, 7 bases. V lost 0 bases, J lost 0 bases, and 18 bases lay in between. CDR3 length: 19 residues. CDR1 MNHNS and CDR2 SASEGT come from the germline V gene. CDR3 in amino acids: CASSEALRGRDNSYNEQFF. The CDR3 DNA is TGTGCCAGCAGTGAAGCGCTTCGGGGGAGGGACAACTCCTACAATGAGCAGTTCTTC.

Of note for this clone: One end of the junction fails to match germline, which may point to a read error. This sequence joins TRBV28 and TRBJ1-5; D gene uncertain. Germline assignment: CDR1 MDHEN and CDR2 SYDVKM. The CDR3 has 12 amino acids. This chain's CDR3 is CASNLANQPQHF. The CDR3 DNA sequence: TGTGCCAGCAATTTAGCTAATCAGCCCCAGCATTTT.

The chain couples TRBV6-1 to TRBJ1-5; the D is unclear. V was clipped by 6 bases and J by 3 bases, with 3 bases between them. Germline CDR1 reads MNHNS; CDR2 reads SASEGT. CDR3 length equals 11 residues. The CDR3 DNA follows: TGTGCCAGCAGGGCCAATCAGCCCCAGCATTTT. Its translation: CASRANQPQHF.

The count of this clone is one. The chain links TRBV5-1 to TRBJ1-1; D not certain. Trimming left V 2 bases short and J 4 bases short, with 15 bases between. Germline lookup yields CDR1 SGHRS and CDR2 YFSETQ. The CDR3 is made up of 15 amino acids. The CDR3 spells CASSFNFRSGTEAFF. CDR3 coding DNA: TGCGCCAGCAGCTTTAATTTCCGCTCGGGCACTGAAGCTTTCTTT.

The chain is built from TRBV5-6 and TRBJ1-5; no definite D call. CDR3 size: 15 residues. Germline-derived CDR1 and CDR2 are SGHDT and YYEEEE. Trimming pared 3 bases from V and 1 base from J, leaving 11 bases between. CDR3 DNA: TGTGCCAGCAGCTCATTTAGGAGAAGCAATCAGCCCCAGCATTTT. Translated, it gives CASSSFRRSNQPQHF.

This sequence joins TRBV5-5 and TRBJ2-6; no clear D gene. Trimming stripped 4 bases from V and 2 bases from J, with 7 bases between. The CDR3 is 14 amino acids. Germline loops: CDR1 SGHKS, CDR2 YYEKEE (reference sequence). The chain's CDR3 is CASSLDAGANVLTF. In DNA form, the CDR3 reads TGTGCCAGCAGCCTAGATGCTGGGGCCAACGTCCTGACTTTC.

The chain has TRBV6-6 and TRBJ2-1, with D perhaps assigned TRBD1 or TRBD2 (5 bases each). The CDR3 is made up of 14 amino acids. Germline CDR1 and CDR2: MNHNY and SVGAGI (reference sequence). Trimming pared 6 bases from V and 6 bases from J, leaving 15 bases between. The CDR3 bases are TGTGCCAGCAGCAGGGACGGGGTGCTCAATGAGCAGTTCTTC. Translating gives CASSRDGVLNEQFF.

The chain is built from TRBV7-2 and TRBJ1-5, with 7 bases lining up with TRBD1. The length of the CDR3 is 16 residues. V gave up 0 bases and J gave up 5 bases; unmatched junction bases: 7. Per the germline V gene, CDR1 is SGHTA and CDR2 is FQGNSA. CDR3 sequence reads: CASSLASTGPHQPQHF. CDR3 nucleotide sequence: TGTGCCAGCAGCTTAGCTTCGACAGGGCCCCATCAGCCCCAGCATTTT.

The chain recombines TRBV6-5 with TRBJ1-3, with 11 nucleotides matching TRBD1. The CDR3 sequence is 14 residues long. The V gene end was trimmed by 8 bases and the J gene end by 0 bases; junction bases not matched to a gene: 0. In germline, CDR1 is MNHEY, CDR2 SVGAGI. DNA for the CDR3: TGTGCCAGCGGGACAGGGGGCTCTGGAAACACCATATATTTT. Amino acids: CASGTGGSGNTIYF.

This clone has only one observation. The gene calls are TRBV6-5 and TRBJ1-2, with D possibly matching TRBD1 (6 bases). V was shortened by 5 bases and J by 1 base, with 11 bases between the two germline ends. There are 14 residues in the CDR3. CDR1 is MNHEY, CDR2 SVGAGI, per germline. DNA of the CDR3: TGTGCCAGCAGTGAAAGGGGGATTAACTATGGCTACACCTTC. Amino acids: CASSERGINYGYTF.

J is TRBJ2-2 and V is TRBV5-4, with 8 bases that match TRBD1. The CDR3 is 15 amino acids. Per germline, CDR1 SGHNT and CDR2 YYREEE (reference sequence). J was trimmed by 7 bases and V by 2 bases; bases with no gene match: 7. The CDR3 here is CASSLLTGGIGELFF. As DNA, the CDR3 is TGTGCCAGCAGCTTACTAACAGGGGGGATCGGGGAGCTGTTTTTT.

The chain couples TRBV6-1 to TRBJ1-5; 8 bases align to TRBD1. This CDR3 spans 15 amino acids. Germline-derived CDR1 and CDR2 are MNHNS and SASEGT. With V trimmed by 1 base and J by 7 bases, 6 bases remained unmatched. The CDR3 protein is CASSEGAGGEQPQHF. Here the CDR3 DNA reads TGTGCCAGCAGTGAAGGGGCAGGGGGCGAGCAGCCCCAGCATTTT.

This clone came up a few times. The chain uses TRBV21-1 and TRBJ2-7. TRBV21-1 is marked as a pseudogene. CDR3 size: 9 residues. This CDR3 is CASSNEQYF. CDR3 nucleotides: TGTGCCAGCAGCAACGAGCAGTACTTC.